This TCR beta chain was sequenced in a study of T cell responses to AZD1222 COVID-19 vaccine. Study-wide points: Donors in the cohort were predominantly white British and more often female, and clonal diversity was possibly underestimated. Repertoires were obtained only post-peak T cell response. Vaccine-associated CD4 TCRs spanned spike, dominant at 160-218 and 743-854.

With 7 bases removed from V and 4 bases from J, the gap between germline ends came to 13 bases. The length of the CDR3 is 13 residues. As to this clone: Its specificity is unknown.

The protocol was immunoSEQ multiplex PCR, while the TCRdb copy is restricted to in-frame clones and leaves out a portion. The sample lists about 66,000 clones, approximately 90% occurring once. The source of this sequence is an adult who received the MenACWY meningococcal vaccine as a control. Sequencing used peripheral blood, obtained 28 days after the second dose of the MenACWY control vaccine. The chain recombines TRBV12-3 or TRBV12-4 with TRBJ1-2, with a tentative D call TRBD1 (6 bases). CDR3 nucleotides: TGTGCCAGCACCTTCACAGGGCCCTATGGCTACACCTTC. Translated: CASTFTGPYGYTF.